The 31 T cell receptor beta chains below all came from one sample that was sequenced in a study of molecular identifiers for immune sequencing clone quantification. MiXCR, applied by TCRdb to the PCR reads, yields one record per CDR3 protein. This sample has approximately 670,000 distinct CDR3 sequences; about 20% occur once, and the top ten carry around 0.86%. Material: naive CD8+ T cells from blood, with Jurkat cell RNA spiked in. Subset defined: FACS-sorted CD8+CD4-CCR7+CD45RA+ naive T cells. Receptors were obtained from a human donor in good health. Some libraries in this study had Jurkat cell RNA spiked in.

This clonotype was observed a few times. The chain recombines TRBV13 with TRBJ2-1; 8 bases map to TRBD1. CDR3 length equals 16 residues. Germline CDR1 PRHDT, CDR2 FYEKMQ (reference sequence). With V trimmed by 7 bases and J by 8 bases, 16 bases remained unmatched. CDR3 nucleotide sequence: TGTGCCAGCAACCTCCTAGGCCCCCAGGGGGCCGATGAGCAGTTCTTC. Translation gives CASNLLGPQGADEQFF. The full variable domain, its missing parts supplied by reference TRBV13 and TRBJ2-1, is AAGVIQSPRHLIKEKRETATLKCYPIPRHDTVYWYQQGPGQDPQFLISFYEKMQSDKGSIPDRFSAQQFSDYHSELNMSSLELGDSALYFCASNLLGPQGADEQFFGPGTRLTVL.

This clonotype was observed many times. The J gene is TRBJ2-1, the V gene TRBV19; the D gene is possibly TRBD2 (6 bases). Trimming stripped 3 bases from V and 10 bases from J, with 13 bases between. The V gene's germline CDR1 is LNHDA and CDR2 SQIVND (reference sequence). The CDR3 sequence is 13 residues long. This CDR3 is CASSIPTSREQFF. The CDR3 DNA reads as TGTGCCAGTAGTATCCCCACTAGCAGGGAGCAGTTCTTC.

This clonotype was detected ten times or more. This chain links TRBV12-5 with TRBJ2-2; the D is unclear. V was shortened by 1 base and J by 1 base, with 7 bases between the two germline ends. From germline, CDR1 is LGHNT and CDR2 FRNRAP. This CDR3 contains 15 residues. This chain's CDR3 is CASGLAPENTGELFF. DNA of the CDR3: TGTGCTAGTGGTTTGGCACCAGAGAACACCGGGGAGCTGTTTTTT.

This clonotype came up many times. The chain combines TRBV19 with TRBJ1-1; 10 bases line up with TRBD1. There are 14 residues in the CDR3. Germline CDR1 LNHDA, CDR2 SQIVND (reference sequence). Losses at the gene ends were 7 bases for V and 5 bases for J; bases not matched to a gene: 7. CDR3 coding DNA: TGTGCCAGTATCGTGACAGGGGGCGCGACTGAAGCTTTCTTT. Translated, it gives CASIVTGGATEAFF. Drawing the rest from reference TRBV19 and TRBJ1-1, the complete variable domain is DGGITQSPKYLFRKEGQNVTLSCEQNLNHDAMYWYRQDPGQGLRLIYYSQIVNDFQKGDIAEGYSVSREKKESFPLTVTSAQKNPTAFYLCASIVTGGATEAFFGQGTRLTVV.

This clonotype was picked up a small number of times. The chain employs TRBV27 and TRBJ2-1, with D unclear. V lost 3 bases and J 6 bases, leaving 15 bases between the germline ends. CDR1 is MNHEY, CDR2 SMNVEV, per germline (reference sequence). This CDR3 has 15 amino acids. The CDR3 bases are TGTGCCAGCAGTTTTTTTCCCGAAACGCGCAATGAGCAGTTCTTC. It yields the protein CASSFFPETRNEQFF.

Points on this clonotype: Just one base apart from a much larger clone, this may be a read error. The rearrangement links TRBV20-1 to TRBJ1-4, with D perhaps matching TRBD1 (5 bases). Germline lookup yields CDR1 DFQATT and CDR2 SNEGSKA (reference sequence). V dropped 5 bases and J dropped 8 bases, with 15 bases sitting between them. The CDR3 loop spans 13 amino acids. The CDR3 loop reads CSAGGLASEKLFF. In DNA form, the CDR3 reads TGCAGTGCTGGGGGATTGGCGTCGGAAAAACTGTTTTTT.

Concerning this clonotype: A read error is likely, as this CDR3 ends without the conserved phenylalanine or tryptophan. The chain has TRBV9 and TRBJ2-1; a weak D match, TRBD1 (6 bases). V was pared by 3 bases and J by 4 bases, with 14 bases between. CDR3 length: 15 residues. Germline assignment: CDR1 SGDLS and CDR2 YYNGEE. The CDR3 spells CASSAPTGSYNEQFL. DNA for the CDR3: TGTGCCAGCAGCGCCCCGACAGGATCTTACAATGAGCAGTTCCTC.

For this clonotype: A much larger clone lies a single base off, so this may be a read error. Likely a read error: the CDR3 ends without its conserved phenylalanine or tryptophan. V and J are TRBV19 and TRBJ2-2; D perhaps matches TRBD1 (6 bases). The CDR3 loop spans 14 amino acids. The V gene's germline CDR1 is LNHDA and CDR2 SQIVND (reference sequence). With 1 base removed from V and 6 bases from J, the gap between germline ends came to 9 bases. In DNA form, the CDR3 reads TGTGCCAGTAGTATAGTTGGGGGCGCCGGGGAGCTGTTTTCT. Its translation is CASSIVGGAGELFS.

This clonotype was seen at least ten times. This chain connects TRBV7-2 to TRBJ1-3; a weak D match, TRBD1 (5 bases). The V gene's germline CDR1 is SGHTA and CDR2 FQGNSA. V was pared by 1 base and J by 0 bases, with 10 bases between. This CDR3 region has 16 residues. The CDR3 region has the DNA TGTGCCAGCAGCTTAGTTGGGGGGGGCTCTGGAAACACCATATATTTT. This encodes CASSLVGGGSGNTIYF.

This clonotype came up many times. V gene TRBV7-2 combines with J gene TRBJ2-3; the D gene is possibly TRBD1 (6 bases). Trimming stripped 5 bases from V and 6 bases from J, with 21 bases between. CDR3 length: 16 residues. The V gene's germline CDR1 is SGHTA and CDR2 FQGNSA. The CDR3 is CASSAYAGTLADTQYF. The CDR3 coding sequence is TGTGCCAGCAGCGCTTACGCCGGGACATTAGCCGATACGCAGTATTTT.

The V gene is TRBV6-2 or TRBV6-3, the J gene TRBJ2-7, with D uncertain. The germline gives CDR1 MNHEY, CDR2 SVGEGT. V gave up 2 bases and J gave up 2 bases, with 10 bases separating them. The CDR3 is made up of 14 amino acids. CDR3 amino acids: CASSYAPGPYEQYF. The CDR3 nucleotides are TGTGCCAGCAGTTACGCCCCAGGTCCCTACGAGCAGTACTTC.

Concerning this clonotype: A much bigger clone sits one base away, suggesting this may be a read error. The J gene is TRBJ2-7, the V gene TRBV13, with 13 positions matching TRBD2. The CDR3 consists of 15 residues. V was pared by 5 bases and J by 6 bases, with 7 bases of the junction left unmatched. Germline lookup yields CDR1 PRHDT and CDR2 FYEKMQ (reference sequence). CDR3: CASSPGLAGRCEQYF. The CDR3 DNA sequence: TGTGCCAGCAGCCCGGGACTAGCGGGGCGCTGCGAGCAGTACTTC.

Of note for this clonotype: A much larger clone differs from this one at a single base, so this may be a read error. The chain is built from TRBV12-3 or TRBV12-4 and TRBJ2-5; maybe TRBD2 (8 bases). CDR3 length: 18 amino acids. CDR3 DNA sequence: TGTGTCAGCAGTTTAGCGGGGACAGCAGAAGTAGGACAAGAGACCCAGTACTTC. Amino acid sequence: CVSSLAGTAEVGQETQYF.

There are many counts of this clonotype. V and J are TRBV5-8 and TRBJ2-3; no definite D call. V lost 5 bases to trimming and J lost 1 base, with 8 bases between them. Looked up from germline, CDR1 is SGHTS and CDR2 is YDEGEE. This CDR3 region has 13 residues. DNA of the CDR3: TGTGCCAGCAGTACCGTTGGCACAGATACGCAGTATTTT. Its translation is CASSTVGTDTQYF.

The gene calls are TRBV19 and TRBJ2-7; 7 nucleotides line up with TRBD2. V gave up 3 bases and J gave up 5 bases; unmatched junction bases: 16. Germline CDR1 is LNHDA and CDR2 is SQIVND (reference sequence). The CDR3 runs 17 residues. This chain's CDR3 is CASSITSPGGSWDEQYF. CDR3 nucleotide sequence: TGTGCCAGTAGTATTACTTCACCGGGGGGTTCCTGGGACGAGCAGTACTTC.

The gene calls are TRBV20-1 and TRBJ1-2; 9 nucleotides line up with TRBD1. Germline assignment: CDR1 DFQATT and CDR2 SNEGSKA (reference sequence). The CDR3 sequence is 15 residues long. The junction had 10 bases not matched to a gene; V was cut back by 3 bases and J by 5 bases. CDR3 sequence (DNA): TGCAGTGCTAGGGACGAAGACAGGGGGGGGTATGGCTACACCTTC. It encodes CSARDEDRGGYGYTF.

The chain uses TRBV7-6 and TRBJ2-7; 9 bases match TRBD2. V shed 1 base, J shed 4 bases, and the junction held 8 bases outside the gene matches. Germline assignment: CDR1 SGHVS and CDR2 FNYEAQ. The CDR3 loop spans 16 amino acids. The CDR3 here is CASSLEVSGSKYEQYF. CDR3 sequence (DNA): TGTGCCAGCAGCTTAGAGGTTAGCGGGAGTAAGTACGAGCAGTACTTC.

This clonotype was recorded at least ten times. The V call is TRBV20-1, the J call TRBJ2-7; D call uncertain. Germline values: CDR1 DFQATT, CDR2 SNEGSKA (reference sequence). The CDR3 is 13 residues long. The V end was cut by 0 bases, the J end by 1 base, with 7 bases between. The CDR3: CSARDIWSYEQYF. CDR3 sequence (DNA): TGCAGTGCTAGAGATATTTGGTCCTACGAGCAGTACTTC.

This clonotype was detected ten times or more. The chain is built from TRBV27 and TRBJ2-3; 9 nucleotides align to TRBD2. Germline V CDR1 and CDR2: MNHEY, SMNVEV (reference sequence). After removal of 4 bases from V and 2 bases from J, the junction contained 10 bases not matched to a gene. The CDR3 has 17 residues. CDR3 DNA: TGTGCCAGCAGTTCCATAGGACTAGCGAGTCACACAGATACGCAGTATTTT. It encodes CASSSIGLASHTDTQYF.

As concerns this clonotype: Just one base apart from a much larger clone, this may be a read error. CDR3: CARSRAGTAFTEAFF. CDR3 nucleotide sequence: TGTGCCAGAAGTCGAGCCGGGACGGCATTCACTGAAGCTTTCTTT. The rearrangement links TRBV6-2 or TRBV6-3 to TRBJ1-1; tentatively, D is TRBD1 (5 bases). The CDR3 is 15 amino acids. V lost 9 bases, J lost 4 bases, and 21 bases lay in between. From germline, CDR1 is MNHEY and CDR2 SVGEGT.

This clonotype came up many times. The J gene is TRBJ1-1, the V gene TRBV7-9; 7 bases line up with TRBD1. The CDR3 has 14 residues. V gave up 6 bases and J gave up 7 bases; unmatched junction bases: 11. Germline values: CDR1 SEHNR, CDR2 FQNEAQ (reference sequence). CDR3 residues: CASRLPGTAFEAFF. CDR3 sequence (DNA): TGTGCCAGCAGATTACCCGGGACAGCGTTTGAAGCTTTCTTT.

This clonotype was seen ten or more times. The chain joins TRBV7-9 to TRBJ1-4; possible D gene TRBD1, 6 bases. The CDR3 totals 16 residues. Germline CDR1 and CDR2: SEHNR and FQNEAQ (reference sequence). V dropped 4 bases and J dropped 3 bases, with 15 bases sitting between them. The CDR3 nucleotides are TGTGCCAGCAGCTCCCTGACAGGTTCGGCTAATGAAAAACTGTTTTTT. Translating it yields CASSSLTGSANEKLFF. Together with reference TRBV7-9 and TRBJ1-4, the CDR3 gives the full variable domain: DTGVSQNPRHKITKRGQNVTFRCDPISEHNRLYWYRQTLGQGPEFLTYFQNEAQLEKSRLLSDRFSAERPKGSFSTLEIQRTEQGDSAMYLCASSSLTGSANEKLFFGSGTQLSVL.

This clonotype came up many times. The chain links TRBV5-1 to TRBJ2-3; D perhaps matches TRBD1 (6 bases). Germline CDR1 is SGHRS and CDR2 is YFSETQ. The CDR3 contains 15 residues. Trimming took 4 bases from V and 1 from J, leaving 13 bases between them. CDR3 sequence: CASSPQGQGTDTQYF. In nucleotides, the CDR3 is TGCGCCAGCAGCCCCCAGGGGCAGGGCACAGATACGCAGTATTTT. Combining the CDR3 with reference TRBV5-1 and TRBJ2-3 gives the whole variable domain KAGVTQTPRYLIKTRGQQVTLSCSPISGHRSVSWYQQTPGQGLQFLFEYFSETQRNKGNFPGRFSGRQFSNSRSEMNVSTLELGDSALYLCASSPQGQGTDTQYFGPGTRLTVL.

This clonotype was picked up many times. The rearrangement links TRBV20-1 to TRBJ1-1; no firm D call. The CDR3 runs 13 residues. V lost 3 bases and J lost 4, with 12 bases in between. CDR1 is DFQATT and CDR2 is SNEGSKA in the germline V gene (reference sequence). In DNA, the CDR3 is TGCAGTGCTAGGTCGGACGAGGCCACTGAAGCTTTCTTT. Translation gives CSARSDEATEAFF.

For this clonotype: This clone may be a read error of a much larger clone one base away. The chain recombines TRBV14 with TRBJ2-7; 9 positions match TRBD1. This CDR3 has 15 residues. Germline CDR1 reads SGHDN; CDR2 reads FVKESK. The CDR3 region has the DNA TGTGCCAGCAGCATCACAGGGGGCGATTCCTACGAGCAGCACTTC. It codes for CASSITGGDSYEQHF.

A single count supports this clonotype. This may be a read error: a much more frequent sequence differs by one nucleotide. The chain joins TRBV27 to TRBJ2-3, with D perhaps TRBD2 (6 bases). The ends were cut back, 0 bases at V and 5 bases at J, with 18 bases in the middle. This CDR3 is built from 17 residues. CDR1 MNHEY and CDR2 SMNVEV come from the germline V gene (reference sequence). CDR3 sequence reads: CASSLSGVSGSQDTQYF. CDR3 DNA: TGTGCCAGCAGTTTATCAGGTGTCTCCGGGAGTCAAGATACGCAGTATTTT.

In its sample, this clonotype was seen many times. The chain has TRBV7-9 and TRBJ2-2, with 9 nucleotides matching TRBD2. Germline V CDR1 and CDR2: SEHNR, FQNEAQ (reference sequence). V lost 5 bases and J lost 8; bases outside the gene matches: 12. The CDR3 is 16 residues long. The CDR3 here is CASSTKTSGPTGELFF. CDR3 sequence (DNA): TGTGCCAGCAGCACGAAGACTAGCGGACCGACAGGGGAGCTGTTTTTT.

There are many counts of this clonotype. This sequence joins TRBV9 and TRBJ2-1; possibly TRBD1 for D (6 bases). The germline gives CDR1 SGDLS, CDR2 YYNGEE. Trimming took off 3 bases at V and 7 bases at J, with 17 bases between the two ends. CDR3 length: 15 amino acids. The CDR3 loop reads CASSGGHFTGNEQFF. As DNA, the CDR3 is TGTGCCAGCAGCGGGGGGCATTTTACCGGGAATGAGCAGTTCTTC.

In the case of this clonotype: This may come from a read error, since a much larger clone is one base off. CDR3: CASSVGSRGSTDTQYF. For the CDR3, the DNA is TGTGCCAGCAGCGTAGGTAGCAGGGGAAGCACAGATACGCAGTATTTT. The chain employs TRBV9 and TRBJ2-3; the D gene is possibly TRBD1 (6 bases). The V and J ends lost 0 bases and 0 bases respectively, with 11 bases between them. Per the germline V gene, CDR1 is SGDLS and CDR2 is YYNGEE. The CDR3 spans 16 residues.

This clonotype was seen many times. The chain recombines TRBV6-1 with TRBJ2-7; 14 nucleotides agree with TRBD2. The trim removed 6 bases at V and 2 bases at J, leaving 6 bases unmatched. There are 16 residues in the CDR3. CDR1 MNHNS and CDR2 SASEGT come from the germline V gene. The CDR3 sequence is CASRNPTSGRAYEQYF. As DNA, the CDR3 is TGTGCCAGCAGAAACCCGACTAGCGGGAGGGCCTACGAGCAGTACTTC.

This clonotype showed up many times. The V and J genes are TRBV4-3 and TRBJ1-2; 7 bases map to TRBD1. J gave up 4 bases and V 0 bases, and 5 bases lay outside the gene matches. The germline V gene has CDR1 LGHNA and CDR2 YSLEER. The CDR3 is 15 residues long. The CDR3 nucleotides are TGCGCCAGCAGCCAAGAGAGGGGGCTCGCCTATGGCTACACCTTC. Protein sequence: CASSQERGLAYGYTF.